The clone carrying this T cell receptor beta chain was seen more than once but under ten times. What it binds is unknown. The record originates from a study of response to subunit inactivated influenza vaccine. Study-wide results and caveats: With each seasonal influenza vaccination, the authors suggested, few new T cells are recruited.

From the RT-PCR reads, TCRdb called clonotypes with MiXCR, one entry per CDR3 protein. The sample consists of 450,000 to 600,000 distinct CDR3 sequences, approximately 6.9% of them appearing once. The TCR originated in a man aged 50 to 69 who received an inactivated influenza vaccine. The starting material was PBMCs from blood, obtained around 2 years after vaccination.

The CDR3 coding sequence is TGTGCCAGCAGTTTATTTGTTAGCGGGAGGCACAATGAGCAGTTCTTC. It translates to CASSLFVSGRHNEQFF. The V call is TRBV12-3 or TRBV12-4, the J call TRBJ2-1; TRBD2 matches at 10 bases. This CDR3 region has 16 residues. V lost 2 bases to trimming and J lost 5 bases; unmatched junction nucleotides: 6.